This T cell receptor beta chain emerged from a study of cytomegalovirus exposure and HLA in healthy donors. Points from the study as a whole: Most TCR sequences were uncommon, yet certain public TCRs appeared in many donors.

With 60 Vbeta and 13 Jbeta primers, the PCR was carried out. Only in-frame clones appear in the TCRdb table, and some are missing; sequencing was by immunoSEQ multiplex PCR. The sample yields about 150,000 clones, roughly 77% seen once. CDR3 length: 16 amino acids. Trimming took 2 bases from V and 7 from J; bases not matched to a gene: 5. CDR1 and CDR2 (germline): SGHTA, FQGNSA. About this clone itself: Its target is unknown.

Input material: PBMCs. This receptor was taken from a man younger than 35 in good health and CMV-seropositive. The rearrangement joins TRBV7-2 to TRBJ2-1; 13 nucleotides agree with TRBD2. The CDR3 region is CASSLRTSGGTNEQFF. Written as DNA, the CDR3 is TGTGCCAGCAGCTTAAGGACTAGCGGGGGCACAAATGAGCAGTTCTTC.